The text below deals with one TCR beta chain. These data belong to a study of blood T cell repertoires in COVID-19. Trimming took 5 bases from V and 2 from J; bases not matched to a gene: 5. The CDR3 loop spans 15 amino acids. Germline V gives CDR1 KGHSH, CDR2 LQKENI. Measured with immunoSEQ multiplex PCR; TCRdb has only the in-frame clones, and not every one. This table has approximately 260,000 clones, around nine tenths appearing once. The V call is TRBV18, the J call TRBJ2-2; TRBD1 aligns across 7 bases. The sample taken for sequencing was peripheral blood. This receptor was taken from a middle-aged woman who had recovered from COVID-19. The CDR3 loop is CASSTDRTNTGELFF. In DNA form, the CDR3 reads TGTGCCAGCTCAACGGACAGGACTAACACCGGGGAGCTGTTTTTT. Full variable domain (missing parts from reference TRBV18 and TRBJ2-2): NAGVMQNPRHLVRRRGQEARLRCSPMKGHSHVYWYRQLPEEGLKFMVYLQKENIIDESGMPKERFSAEFPKEGPSILRIQQVVRGDSAAYFCASSTDRTNTGELFFGEGSRLTVL.